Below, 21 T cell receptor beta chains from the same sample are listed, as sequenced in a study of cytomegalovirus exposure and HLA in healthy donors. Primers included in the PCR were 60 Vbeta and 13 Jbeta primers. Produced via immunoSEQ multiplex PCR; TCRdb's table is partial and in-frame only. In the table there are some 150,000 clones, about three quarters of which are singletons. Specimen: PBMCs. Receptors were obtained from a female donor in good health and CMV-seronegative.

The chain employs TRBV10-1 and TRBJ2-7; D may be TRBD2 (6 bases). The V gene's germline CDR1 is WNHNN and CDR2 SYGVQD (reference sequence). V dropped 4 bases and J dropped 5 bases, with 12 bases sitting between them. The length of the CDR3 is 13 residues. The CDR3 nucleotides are TGCGCCAGCAGTGCGGGAGAAGCCAACGAGCAGTACTTC. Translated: CASSAGEANEQYF.

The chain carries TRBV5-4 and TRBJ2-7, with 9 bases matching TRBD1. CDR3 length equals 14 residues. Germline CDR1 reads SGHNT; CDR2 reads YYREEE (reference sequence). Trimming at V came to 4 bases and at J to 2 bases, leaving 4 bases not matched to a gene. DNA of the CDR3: TGTGCCAGCAGCAAGGGGACAGGGCCCTACGAGCAGTACTTC. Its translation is CASSKGTGPYEQYF.

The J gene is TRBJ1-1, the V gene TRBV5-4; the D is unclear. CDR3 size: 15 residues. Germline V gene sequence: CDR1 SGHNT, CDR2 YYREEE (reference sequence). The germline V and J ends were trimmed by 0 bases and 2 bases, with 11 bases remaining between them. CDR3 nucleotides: TGTGCCAGCAGCTTGGAGTGGAGCCGTAACACTGAAGCTTTCTTT. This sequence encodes CASSLEWSRNTEAFF.

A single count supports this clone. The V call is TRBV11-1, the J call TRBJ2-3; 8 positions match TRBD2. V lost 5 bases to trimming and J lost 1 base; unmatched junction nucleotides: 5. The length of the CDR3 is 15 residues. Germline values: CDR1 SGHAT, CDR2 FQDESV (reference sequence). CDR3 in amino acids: CASSLLAVGTDTQYF. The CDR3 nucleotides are TGTGCCAGCAGCCTACTAGCGGTAGGCACAGATACGCAGTATTTT. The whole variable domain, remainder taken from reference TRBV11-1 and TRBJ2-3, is EAEVAQSPRYKITEKSQAVAFWCDPISGHATLYWYRQILGQGPELLVQFQDESVVDDSQLPKDRFSAERLKGVDSTLKIQPAELGDSAMYLCASSLLAVGTDTQYFGPGTRLTVL.

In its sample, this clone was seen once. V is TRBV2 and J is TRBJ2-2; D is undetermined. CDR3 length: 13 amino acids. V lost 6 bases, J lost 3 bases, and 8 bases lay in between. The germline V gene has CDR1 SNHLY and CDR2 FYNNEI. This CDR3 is CASRKEDTGELFF. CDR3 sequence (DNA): TGTGCCAGCAGGAAAGAGGACACCGGGGAGCTGTTTTTT.

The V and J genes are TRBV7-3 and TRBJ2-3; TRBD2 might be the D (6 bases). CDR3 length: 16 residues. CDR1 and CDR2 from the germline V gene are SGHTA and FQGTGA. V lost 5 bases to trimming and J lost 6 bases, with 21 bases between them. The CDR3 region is CASSPAGPIKSDTQYF. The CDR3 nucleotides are TGTGCCAGCAGCCCTGCGGGGCCGATCAAGTCGGATACGCAGTATTTT.

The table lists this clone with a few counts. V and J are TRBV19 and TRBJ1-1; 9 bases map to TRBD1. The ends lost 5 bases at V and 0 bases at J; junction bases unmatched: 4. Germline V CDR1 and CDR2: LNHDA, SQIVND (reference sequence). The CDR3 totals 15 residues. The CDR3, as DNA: TGTGCCAGTAGTCCCAGGGACAGGGTGAACACTGAAGCTTTCTTT. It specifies CASSPRDRVNTEAFF.

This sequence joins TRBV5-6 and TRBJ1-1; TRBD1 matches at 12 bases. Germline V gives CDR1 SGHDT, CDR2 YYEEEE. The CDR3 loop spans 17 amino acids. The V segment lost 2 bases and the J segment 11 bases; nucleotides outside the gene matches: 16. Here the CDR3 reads CASSFSSGVGDRGQAFF. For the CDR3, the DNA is TGTGCCAGCAGCTTCAGCTCAGGTGTGGGGGACAGGGGGCAGGCTTTCTTT.

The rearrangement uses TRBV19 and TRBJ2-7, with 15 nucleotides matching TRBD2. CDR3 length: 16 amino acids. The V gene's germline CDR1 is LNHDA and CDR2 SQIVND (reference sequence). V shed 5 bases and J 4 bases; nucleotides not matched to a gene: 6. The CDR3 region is CASSEGLAGGEYEQYF. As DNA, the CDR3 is TGTGCCAGTAGTGAGGGACTAGCGGGAGGAGAGTACGAGCAGTACTTC.

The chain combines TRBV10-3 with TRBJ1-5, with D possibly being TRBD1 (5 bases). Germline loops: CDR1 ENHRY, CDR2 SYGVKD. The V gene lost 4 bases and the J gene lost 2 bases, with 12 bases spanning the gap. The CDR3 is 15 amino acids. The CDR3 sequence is CAISGDGGGNQPQHF. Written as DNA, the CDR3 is TGTGCCATCAGTGGGGACGGAGGGGGCAATCAGCCCCAGCATTTT.

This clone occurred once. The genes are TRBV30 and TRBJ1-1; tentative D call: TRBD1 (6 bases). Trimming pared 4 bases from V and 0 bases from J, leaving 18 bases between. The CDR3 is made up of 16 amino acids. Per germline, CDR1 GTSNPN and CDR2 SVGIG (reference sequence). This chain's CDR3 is CAWTPTGRVMNTEAFF. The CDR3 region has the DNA TGTGCCTGGACCCCGACAGGCCGGGTCATGAACACTGAAGCTTTCTTT.

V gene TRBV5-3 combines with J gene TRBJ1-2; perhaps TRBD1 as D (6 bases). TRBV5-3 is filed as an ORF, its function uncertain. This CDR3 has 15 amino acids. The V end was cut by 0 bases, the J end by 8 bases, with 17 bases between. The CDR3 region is CARSLGQARPWGYTF. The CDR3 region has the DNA TGTGCCAGAAGCTTGGGACAGGCGCGTCCGTGGGGCTACACCTTC.

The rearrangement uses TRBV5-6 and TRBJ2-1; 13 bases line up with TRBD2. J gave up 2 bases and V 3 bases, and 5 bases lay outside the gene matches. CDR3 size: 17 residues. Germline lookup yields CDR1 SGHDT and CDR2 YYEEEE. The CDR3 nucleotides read TGTGCCAGCAGCTCCCGACTAGCGGGGGGCCCCTACAATGAGCAGTTCTTC. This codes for CASSSRLAGGPYNEQFF.

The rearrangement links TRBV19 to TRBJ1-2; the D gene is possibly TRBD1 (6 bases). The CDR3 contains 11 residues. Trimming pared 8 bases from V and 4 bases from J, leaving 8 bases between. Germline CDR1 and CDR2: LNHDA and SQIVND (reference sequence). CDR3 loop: CASQGFYGYTF. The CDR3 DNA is TGTGCCAGTCAGGGGTTCTATGGCTACACCTTC.

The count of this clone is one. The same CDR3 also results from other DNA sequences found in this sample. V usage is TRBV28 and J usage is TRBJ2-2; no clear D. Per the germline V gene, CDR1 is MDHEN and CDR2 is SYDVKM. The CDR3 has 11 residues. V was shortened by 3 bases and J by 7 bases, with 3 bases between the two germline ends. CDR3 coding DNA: TGTGCCAGCAGTTTCATCGGGGAGCTGTTTTTT. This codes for CASSFIGELFF.

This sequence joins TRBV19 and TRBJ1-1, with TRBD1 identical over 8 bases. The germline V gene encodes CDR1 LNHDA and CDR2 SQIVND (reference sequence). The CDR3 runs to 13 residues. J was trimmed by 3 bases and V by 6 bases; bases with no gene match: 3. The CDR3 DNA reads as TGTGCCAGTAGGGGACAGGTGGACACTGAAGCTTTCTTT. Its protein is CASRGQVDTEAFF.

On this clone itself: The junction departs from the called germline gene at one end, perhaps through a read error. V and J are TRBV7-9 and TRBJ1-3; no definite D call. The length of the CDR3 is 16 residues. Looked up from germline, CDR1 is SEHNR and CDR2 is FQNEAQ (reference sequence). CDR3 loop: CSSSLALGSSGNTIYF. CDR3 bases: TGTTCCAGCAGCTTAGCGCTGGGGAGCTCTGGAAACACCATATATTTT.

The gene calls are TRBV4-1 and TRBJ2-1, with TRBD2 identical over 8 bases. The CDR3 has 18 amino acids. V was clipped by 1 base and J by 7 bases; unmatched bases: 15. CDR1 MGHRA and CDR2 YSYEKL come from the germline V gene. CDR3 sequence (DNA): TGCGCCAGCAGCCAAGGAGAGTCAACGGGGGGGCTCTGGAATGAGCAGTTCTTC. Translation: CASSQGESTGGLWNEQFF.

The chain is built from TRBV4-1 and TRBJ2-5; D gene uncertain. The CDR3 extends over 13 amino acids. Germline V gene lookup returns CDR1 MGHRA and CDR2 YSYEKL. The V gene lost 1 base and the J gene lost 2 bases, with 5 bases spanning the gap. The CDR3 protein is CASSQVNQETQYF. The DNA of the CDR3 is TGCGCCAGCAGCCAAGTAAATCAAGAGACCCAGTACTTC.

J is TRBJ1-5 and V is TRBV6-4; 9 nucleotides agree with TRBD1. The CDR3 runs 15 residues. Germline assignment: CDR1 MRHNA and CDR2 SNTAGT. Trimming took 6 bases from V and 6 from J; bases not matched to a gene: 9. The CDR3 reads CASRGGQGGPQPQHF. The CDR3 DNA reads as TGTGCCAGCAGGGGGGGACAGGGAGGACCTCAGCCCCAGCATTTT.

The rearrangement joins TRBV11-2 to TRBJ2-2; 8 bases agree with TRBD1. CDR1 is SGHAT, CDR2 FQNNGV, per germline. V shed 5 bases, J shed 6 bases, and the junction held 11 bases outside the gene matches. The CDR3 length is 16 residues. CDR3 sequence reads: CASSPVLGQGAGELFF. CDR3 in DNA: TGTGCCAGCAGCCCGGTTTTAGGACAGGGTGCCGGGGAGCTGTTTTTT.